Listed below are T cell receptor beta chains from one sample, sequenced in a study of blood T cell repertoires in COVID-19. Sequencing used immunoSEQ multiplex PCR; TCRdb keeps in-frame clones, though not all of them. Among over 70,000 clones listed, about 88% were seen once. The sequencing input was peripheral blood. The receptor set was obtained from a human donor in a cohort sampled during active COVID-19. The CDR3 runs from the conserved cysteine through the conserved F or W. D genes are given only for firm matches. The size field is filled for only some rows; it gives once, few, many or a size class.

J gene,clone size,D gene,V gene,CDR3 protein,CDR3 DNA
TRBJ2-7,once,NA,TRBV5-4,CASSFRGPYEQYF,TGTGCCAGCAGCTTCAGGGGCCCCTACGAGCAGTACTTC
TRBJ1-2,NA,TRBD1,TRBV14,CASSPLSSLQGAPLNYGYTF,TGTGCCAGCAGCCCCCTGTCTTCGCTTCAGGGGGCTCCGCTTAACTATGGCTACACCTTC
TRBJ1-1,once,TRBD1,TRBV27,CASSFAPRTGYSTEAFF,TGTGCCAGCAGTTTCGCCCCGAGGACAGGCTATAGCACTGAAGCTTTCTTT
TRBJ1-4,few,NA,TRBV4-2,CASSQGAGTTNEKLFF,TGTGCCAGCAGCCAGGGCGCGGGGACAACTAATGAAAAACTGTTTTTT
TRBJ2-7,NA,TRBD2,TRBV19,CASSMNGLAGGTYEQYF,TGTGCCAGTAGTATGAACGGACTAGCGGGAGGAACCTACGAGCAGTACTTC
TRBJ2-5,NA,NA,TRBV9,CASSVAFSETQYF,TGTGCCAGCAGCGTAGCTTTTTCAGAGACCCAGTACTTC
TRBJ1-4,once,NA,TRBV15,CATSRAATNEKLFF,TGTGCCACCAGCAGGGCGGCAACTAATGAAAAACTGTTTTTT
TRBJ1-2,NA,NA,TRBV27,CASGRVQGNYGYTF,TGTGCCAGCGGTCGGGTCCAGGGTAACTATGGCTACACCTTC
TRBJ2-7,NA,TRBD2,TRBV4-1,CASSQGLLAASYEQYF,TGCGCCAGCAGCCAAGGGCTTCTAGCGGCCTCCTACGAGCAGTACTTC
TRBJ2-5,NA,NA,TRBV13,CASSLFSTLAETQYF,TGTGCCAGCAGCTTATTTTCTACGTTAGCAGAGACCCAGTACTTC
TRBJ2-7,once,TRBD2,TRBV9,CASSVDPGGAIYEQYF,TGTGCCAGCAGCGTAGACCCCGGGGGGGCCATCTACGAGCAGTACTTC
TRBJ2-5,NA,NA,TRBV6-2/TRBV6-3,CASSSPLGGTRGETQYF,TGTGCCAGCAGTTCCCCCTTGGGGGGAACCCGTGGTGAGACCCAGTACTTC
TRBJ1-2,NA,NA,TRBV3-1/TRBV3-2,CASSQSQGGVGYTF,TGTGCCAGCAGCCAATCTCAGGGAGGTGTGGGCTACACCTTC
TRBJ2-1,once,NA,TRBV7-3,CASSRGGLSYNEQFF,TGTGCCAGCAGCCGCGGGGGCCTCTCCTACAATGAGCAGTTCTTC
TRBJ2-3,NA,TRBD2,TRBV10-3,CAVNSGEDTDTQYF,TGTGCCGTCAACAGCGGGGAGGACACAGATACGCAGTATTTT
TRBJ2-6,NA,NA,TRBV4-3,CASSRTEANVLTF,TGCGCCAGCAGCCGAACTGAGGCCAACGTCCTGACTTTC